These 21 T cell receptor beta chains were sequenced from one sample in a study of graft-versus-host responses after intestinal transplantation. Clones were sequenced by immunoSEQ multiplex PCR, and TCRdb holds only the in-frame ones, with some missing. The sample consists of 80,000 to 95,000 clones, 90% to 95% of them appearing once. For these TCRs, the target antigens are not known. The sequencing here drew on unstimulated CD8+ T cells sorted from spleen or lymph node cells, taken before intestinal transplant. These receptors were collected from a human donor who received an intestinal transplant.

This chain joins TRBV5-1 and TRBJ2-5; D not certain. From germline, CDR1 is SGHRS and CDR2 YFSETQ. Trimming cost V 2 bases and J 7 bases, with 6 bases left between them. This CDR3 is 11 amino acids long. CDR3 protein: CASSFRGTQYF. Here the CDR3 DNA reads TGCGCCAGCAGCTTCAGAGGGACCCAGTACTTC.

The genes are TRBV27 and TRBJ1-1; D not certain. Per the germline V gene, CDR1 is MNHEY and CDR2 is SMNVEV (reference sequence). Trimming cost V 3 bases and J 1 base, with 12 bases left between them. The CDR3 is 15 residues long. The CDR3, as DNA: TGTGCCAGCAGTTTTGCGATTACGGGGAACACTGAAGCTTTCTTT. Translated: CASSFAITGNTEAFF.

The chain has TRBV4-1 and TRBJ1-1; D call uncertain. The V end lost 3 bases, the J end lost 0 bases, and 20 bases lay between the germline ends. The V gene's germline CDR1 is MGHRA and CDR2 YSYEKL. The CDR3 covers 18 residues. CDR3 coding DNA: TGCGCCAGCAGCCATCAAACTAGCGACGTCTGGTTGAACACTGAAGCTTTCTTT. It yields the protein CASSHQTSDVWLNTEAFF.

A few counts support this clone. This sequence joins TRBV2 and TRBJ1-2; no clear D. Trimming stripped 4 bases from V and 0 bases from J, with 12 bases between. This CDR3 comprises 15 residues. CDR1 SNHLY and CDR2 FYNNEI come from the germline V gene. DNA for the CDR3: TGTGCCAGCAGTGCCTTAGACGAGGCTAACTATGGCTACACCTTC. Its translation: CASSALDEANYGYTF.

The J gene is TRBJ1-1, the V gene TRBV7-9, with a possible D match to TRBD1 (5 bases). Germline V gives CDR1 SEHNR, CDR2 FQNEAQ (reference sequence). The CDR3 covers 12 residues. CDR3 coding DNA: TGTGCGTCAGCGACCGGGGGAACTGAAGCTTTCTTT. Protein sequence: CASATGGTEAFF. Combining the CDR3 with reference TRBV7-9 and TRBJ1-1 gives the whole variable domain DTGVSQNPRHKITKRGQNVTFRCDPISEHNRLYWYRQTLGQGPEFLTYFQNEAQLEKSRLLSDRFSAERPKGSFSTLEIQRTEQGDSAMYLCASATGGTEAFFGQGTRLTVV.

The count of this clone is one. V usage is TRBV25-1 and J usage is TRBJ1-1; 9 nucleotides align to TRBD1. This CDR3 region has 14 residues. V was pared by 4 bases and J by 0 bases, with 0 bases of the junction left unmatched. Looked up from germline, CDR1 is MGHDK and CDR2 is SYGVNS. The CDR3 loop is CASSGDRVNTEAFF. CDR3 nucleotides: TGTGCCAGCAGTGGGGACAGGGTGAACACTGAAGCTTTCTTT. The full variable domain, in which reference TRBV25-1 and TRBJ1-1 provide the parts outside the CDR3, is EADIYQTPRYLVIGTGKKITLECSQTMGHDKMYWYQQDPGMELHLIHYSYGVNSTEKGDLSSESTVSRIRTEHFPLTLESARPSHTSQYLCASSGDRVNTEAFFGQGTRLTVV.

The chain links TRBV6-5 to TRBJ2-7; TRBD2 matches at 9 bases. With 6 bases clipped from V and 4 bases from J, the junction kept 7 bases outside the gene matches. CDR1 and CDR2 from the germline V gene are MNHEY and SVGAGI. The CDR3 has 14 amino acids. CDR3 sequence (DNA): TGTGCCAGCAGCCTCGGGCTAGCGGGGTACGAGCAGTACTTC. This translates into CASSLGLAGYEQYF.

The chain's CDR3 is CASSMGLATNTGELFF. The CDR3 bases are TGTGCCAGCAGTATGGGACTAGCGACCAACACCGGGGAGCTGTTTTTT. J is TRBJ2-2 and V is TRBV27; TRBD2 aligns across 10 bases. This CDR3 contains 16 residues. With 5 bases clipped from V and 2 bases from J, the junction kept 5 bases outside the gene matches. CDR1 and CDR2 from the germline V gene are MNHEY and SMNVEV (reference sequence).

The chain joins TRBV19 to TRBJ1-6, with 7 bases aligning to TRBD1. The CDR3 runs 17 residues. V lost 6 bases and J lost 10; bases outside the gene matches: 18. Per the germline V gene, CDR1 is LNHDA and CDR2 is SQIVND (reference sequence). CDR3 protein: CASSLVEGAGQRSPLHF. CDR3 in DNA: TGTGCCAGTAGCCTCGTTGAGGGGGCAGGGCAAAGATCACCCCTCCACTTT.

This rearrangement joins TRBV27 to TRBJ2-1, with 9 bases lining up with TRBD2. CDR3 length: 15 residues. Germline assignment: CDR1 MNHEY and CDR2 SMNVEV (reference sequence). Unmatched junction bases numbered 7, after V lost 4 bases and J lost 6 bases. CDR3 residues: CASSSGTSLLNEQFF. The CDR3 region has the DNA TGTGCCAGCAGTTCCGGGACTAGCTTGCTCAATGAGCAGTTCTTC.

The gene calls are TRBV18 and TRBJ1-1, with 8 bases aligning to TRBD1. Trimming removed 5 bases from V and 4 bases from J; junction bases left unmatched: 3. The CDR3 is made up of 13 amino acids. Germline loops: CDR1 KGHSH, CDR2 LQKENI. CDR3: CASSSDRGTEAFF. The CDR3 nucleotides read TGTGCCAGCTCATCCGACAGGGGCACTGAAGCTTTCTTT. Full variable domain (outside the CDR3, taken from reference TRBV18 and TRBJ1-1): NAGVMQNPRHLVRRRGQEARLRCSPMKGHSHVYWYRQLPEEGLKFMVYLQKENIIDESGMPKERFSAEFPKEGPSILRIQQVVRGDSAAYFCASSSDRGTEAFFGQGTRLTVV.

V is TRBV4-3 and J is TRBJ2-3; tentative D call: TRBD2 (6 bases). The CDR3 is 15 amino acids. CDR1 and CDR2 (germline): LGHNA, YSLEER. V lost 1 base and J lost 4, with 12 bases in between. The CDR3 loop reads CASSQVTGVSDTQYF. CDR3 bases: TGCGCCAGCAGCCAAGTTACGGGGGTTTCAGATACGCAGTATTTT.

The V call is TRBV27, the J call TRBJ2-1; 9 bases agree with TRBD1. V was clipped by 6 bases and J by 7 bases; unmatched bases: 10. Germline CDR1 is MNHEY and CDR2 is SMNVEV (reference sequence). The CDR3 extends over 15 amino acids. CDR3 sequence (DNA): TGTGCCAGCAGCCTTGATGGGACAGGGTTTAATGAGCAGTTCTTC. It yields the protein CASSLDGTGFNEQFF.

The rearrangement joins TRBV6-5 to TRBJ1-5; D gene uncertain. Trimming pared 4 bases from V and 0 bases from J, leaving 4 bases between. The CDR3 is 13 residues long. Looked up from germline, CDR1 is MNHEY and CDR2 is SVGAGI. CDR3 bases: TGTGCCAGCAGTTCTAATAGCAATCAGCCCCAGCATTTT. Translated, it gives CASSSNSNQPQHF.

V is TRBV28 and J is TRBJ2-2; TRBD2 aligns across 7 bases. The germline gives CDR1 MDHEN, CDR2 SYDVKM. V was clipped by 8 bases and J by 6 bases; unmatched bases: 9. This CDR3 has 14 residues. For the CDR3, the DNA is TGTGCCAGCGCAGCGGGACGTGGACCCGGGGAGCTGTTTTTT. This codes for CASAAGRGPGELFF.

For this clone: The same CDR3 is also encoded by other DNA sequences in this sample. V usage is TRBV19 and J usage is TRBJ2-1, with 10 bases fitting TRBD2. The junction had 8 bases not matched to a gene; V was cut back by 6 bases and J by 6 bases. CDR1 is LNHDA and CDR2 is SQIVND in the germline V gene (reference sequence). The CDR3 has 15 amino acids. The CDR3 nucleotides are TGTGCCAGTAGCATGGATGGACTAGCGGCCAATGAGCAGTTCTTC. Translating it yields CASSMDGLAANEQFF.

The rearrangement links TRBV19 to TRBJ2-7, with 7 nucleotides matching TRBD1. The length of the CDR3 is 13 residues. Per germline, CDR1 LNHDA and CDR2 SQIVND (reference sequence). V shed 7 bases and J 0 bases; nucleotides not matched to a gene: 3. The CDR3 nucleotides read TGTGCCAGTACCCCAGGGGGCTCCTACGAGCAGTACTTC. Its translation is CASTPGGSYEQYF. Variable domain in full (rest from reference TRBV19 and TRBJ2-7): DGGITQSPKYLFRKEGQNVTLSCEQNLNHDAMYWYRQDPGQGLRLIYYSQIVNDFQKGDIAEGYSVSREKKESFPLTVTSAQKNPTAFYLCASTPGGSYEQYFGPGTRLTVT.

The chain carries TRBV9 and TRBJ2-7; 7 bases agree with TRBD1. The CDR3 contains 12 residues. V gave up 4 bases and J gave up 7 bases; unmatched junction bases: 5. Germline CDR1 is SGDLS and CDR2 is YYNGEE. DNA of the CDR3: TGTGCCAGCAGCTCCCCGGGACAGGAGCAGTACTTC. Its protein product is CASSSPGQEQYF.

The chain has TRBV10-2 and TRBJ2-2, with 7 nucleotides matching TRBD2. Losses at the gene ends were 8 bases for V and 3 bases for J; bases not matched to a gene: 0. Germline loops: CDR1 WSHSY, CDR2 SAAADI. The CDR3 loop spans 12 amino acids. The CDR3 loop is CASRGDTGELFF. The CDR3 bases are TGCGCCAGCCGGGGGGACACCGGGGAGCTGTTTTTT.

The J gene is TRBJ2-1, the V gene TRBV11-2; 8 bases are shared with TRBD1. V lost 2 bases to trimming and J lost 5 bases; unmatched junction nucleotides: 8. Germline loops: CDR1 SGHAT, CDR2 FQNNGV. This CDR3 is 16 amino acids long. This CDR3 is CASSLWVDRAHNEQFF. DNA for the CDR3: TGTGCCAGCAGCTTATGGGTGGACAGGGCCCACAATGAGCAGTTCTTC.

This clone was seen once. The chain combines TRBV27 with TRBJ2-3; TRBD2 is a possible D gene (7 bases). Germline-derived CDR1 and CDR2 are MNHEY and SMNVEV (reference sequence). V gave up 1 base and J gave up 5 bases, with 13 bases separating them. This CDR3 comprises 15 residues. In nucleotides, the CDR3 is TGTGCCAGCAGTTTATGGGGAGGGGGTGTAGATACGCAGTATTTT. The encoded protein is CASSLWGGGVDTQYF.